This T cell receptor beta chain was recorded in a study of shared clonotypes between healthy human individuals. Across the whole study: Two women and a few men aged 18 to 49 served as donors. CD4 naive and memory got three plates each, CD8 naive two, CD8 memory one.

The CDR3 has 15 residues. Germline CDR1 reads SGHTA; CDR2 reads FQGNSA. V was shortened by 5 bases and J by 0 bases, with 11 bases between the two germline ends. Assay used: immunoSEQ multiplex PCR; TCRdb lists only in-frame clones, some missing. The repertoire holds 2 million to 2.5 million clones, with 93% as singletons. On this clone itself: Antigen unknown.

General study results and limits: Read depth was anticipated to influence clonotype sharing among donors. A generally larger estimated richness was seen in naive subsets than in memory subsets.

Sequenced: naive CD4+ T cells from PBMCs. Subset of the sample: CD45RA+ positively selected. The TCR comes from a man between 18 and 35 years old in good health. Some clones in this sample may be carry-over from other donors' samples. This chain links TRBV7-2 with TRBJ2-1; the D is unclear. CDR3 sequence: CASSPAVLSYNEQFF. The CDR3 nucleotides are TGTGCCAGCAGCCCCGCAGTTCTCTCCTACAATGAGCAGTTCTTC.